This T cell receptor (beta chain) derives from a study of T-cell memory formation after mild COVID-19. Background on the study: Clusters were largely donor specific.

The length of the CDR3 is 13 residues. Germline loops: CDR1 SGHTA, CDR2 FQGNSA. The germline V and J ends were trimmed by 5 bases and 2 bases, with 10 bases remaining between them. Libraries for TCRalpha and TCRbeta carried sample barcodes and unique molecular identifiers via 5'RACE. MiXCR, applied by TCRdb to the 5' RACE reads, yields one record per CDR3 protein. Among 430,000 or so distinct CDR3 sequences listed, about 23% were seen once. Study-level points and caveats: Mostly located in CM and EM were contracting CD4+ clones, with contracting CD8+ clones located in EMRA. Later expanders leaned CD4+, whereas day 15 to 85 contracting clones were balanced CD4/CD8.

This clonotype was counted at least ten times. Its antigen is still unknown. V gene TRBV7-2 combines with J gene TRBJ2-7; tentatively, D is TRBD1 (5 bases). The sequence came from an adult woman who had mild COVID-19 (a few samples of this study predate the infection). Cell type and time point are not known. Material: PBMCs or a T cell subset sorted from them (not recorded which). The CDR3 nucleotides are TGTGCCAGCAGCCCAGGGAACACCTACGAGCAGTACTTC. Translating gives CASSPGNTYEQYF.